This T cell receptor (beta chain) was recovered during a study of blood T cell repertoires in COVID-19. The CDR3 runs to 15 residues. Germline V gene data show CDR1 as MDHEN and CDR2 as SYDVKM. V was trimmed by 3 bases and J by 7 bases, leaving 18 bases between them. Produced via immunoSEQ multiplex PCR; TCRdb's table is partial and in-frame only. The table shows around 300,000 clones, with roughly 86% occurring only once. The TCR originated in a woman aged 25 to 39 who had recovered from COVID-19. The chain links TRBV28 to TRBJ1-2, with a weak D call TRBD1 (6 bases). The sequenced material came from peripheral blood. The CDR3 DNA follows: TGTGCCAGCAGTTTGACACCACAGGGTAGTGCTGGCTACACCTTC. It translates to CASSLTPQGSAGYTF.